The 10 T cell receptor beta chains in this list originate from one sample, sequenced in a study of cytomegalovirus exposure and HLA in healthy donors. Vbeta (60) and Jbeta (13) primers were used in the PCR. The data were produced by immunoSEQ multiplex PCR, yet TCRdb's version contains in-frame clones alone and is incomplete. The table has around 130,000 clones, around 77% seen once. The sequenced sample was PBMCs. These TCRs come from a man aged 50-59 years in good health and CMV-seronegative.

The chain joins TRBV29-1 to TRBJ2-3, with 10 nucleotides matching TRBD1. CDR1 and CDR2 from the germline V gene are SQVTM and ANQGSEA. The CDR3 totals 15 residues. V dropped 1 base and J dropped 5; count of bases not matched to a gene: 6. The CDR3 region has the DNA TGCAGCGTTGAAGGCCGACAGGGGGCGAGAGATACGCAGTATTTT. Its protein is CSVEGRQGARDTQYF.

The V and J genes are TRBV28 and TRBJ1-1; the match to TRBD1 covers 7 bases. V was clipped by 5 bases and J by 4 bases; unmatched bases: 10. The CDR3 is 15 amino acids. In germline, CDR1 is MDHEN, CDR2 SYDVKM. The CDR3 region is CASSLTKTGTTEAFF. CDR3 nucleotides: TGTGCCAGCAGTCTGACAAAGACAGGGACCACTGAAGCTTTCTTT. Based on the CDR3 plus reference TRBV28 and TRBJ1-1, the full variable domain is DVKVTQSSRYLVKRTGEKVFLECVQDMDHENMFWYRQDPGLGLRLIYFSYDVKMKEKGDIPEGYSVSREKKERFSLILESASTNQTSMYLCASSLTKTGTTEAFFGQGTRLTVV.

The table lists this clone with a count of one. The rearrangement links TRBV7-2 to TRBJ1-5; D possibly corresponds to TRBD1 (5 bases). The CDR3 is 14 amino acids. In germline, CDR1 is SGHTA, CDR2 FQGNSA. V shed 5 bases and J shed 2 bases, with 10 bases lying between them. The CDR3 DNA follows: TGTGCCAGCAGCCAGGGTTTTGGCAATCAGCCCCAGCATTTT. This encodes CASSQGFGNQPQHF. Looking up the rest from reference TRBV7-2 and TRBJ1-5 gives the full variable domain: GAGVSQSPSNKVTEKGKDVELRCDPISGHTALYWYRQSLGQGLEFLIYFQGNSAPDKSGLPSDRFSAERTGGSVSTLTIQRTQQEDSAVYLCASSQGFGNQPQHFGDGTRLSIL.

The chain links TRBV30 to TRBJ2-3, with 7 bases lining up with TRBD2. CDR3 length equals 16 residues. Germline V gives CDR1 GTSNPN, CDR2 SVGIG (reference sequence). Unmatched junction bases numbered 21, after V lost 8 bases and J lost 7 bases. CDR3: CATSQRAVREIYTQYF. CDR3 nucleotides: TGTGCCACATCGCAGCGGGCGGTGCGGGAGATTTATACGCAGTATTTT.

V and J are TRBV7-8 and TRBJ2-5; 10 nucleotides align to TRBD1. The J call may be wrong; the DNA end is better matched by TRBJ2-7. Per the germline V gene, CDR1 is SGHVS and CDR2 is FQNEAQ. This CDR3 region has 15 residues. CDR3 DNA sequence: TGTGCCAGCAGTGCTCGGGACAGGGGATCCTACGAGCAGTACTTC. Translating it yields CASSARDRGSYEQYF.

Concerning this clone itself: One end of the junction is discordant with germline, which a read error may explain. This chain uses TRBV10-1 with TRBJ2-3, with TRBD2 matching over 9 bases. Germline V lookup: CDR1 WNHNN, CDR2 SYGVQD (reference sequence). This CDR3 region has 15 residues. The CDR3 DNA follows: TGCGCCAACAGTGATCTAGCGGGGCGCACAGATACGCAGTATTTT. Translation: CANSDLAGRTDTQYF.

This rearrangement joins TRBV2 to TRBJ1-5, with D perhaps matching TRBD1 (6 bases). Germline values: CDR1 SNHLY, CDR2 FYNNEI. The CDR3 totals 13 residues. Trimming took 6 bases from V and 4 from J, leaving 10 bases between them. CDR3 region: CASRVQGNQPQHF. The CDR3 coding sequence is TGTGCCAGCAGGGTACAGGGTAATCAGCCCCAGCATTTT.

The chain is built from TRBV7-2 and TRBJ2-1, with 12 positions matching TRBD2. Losses at the gene ends were 4 bases for V and 5 bases for J; bases not matched to a gene: 9. CDR1 is SGHTA, CDR2 FQGNSA, per germline. The CDR3 runs 17 residues. CDR3 region: CASSSSLLAGGNNEQFF. CDR3 sequence (DNA): TGTGCCAGCAGCTCAAGCCTACTAGCGGGAGGCAACAATGAGCAGTTCTTC.

This sequence joins TRBV19 and TRBJ2-3; D is possibly TRBD1 (6 bases). In germline, CDR1 is LNHDA, CDR2 SQIVND (reference sequence). Trimming took 4 bases from V and 1 from J, leaving 15 bases between them. The CDR3 extends over 16 amino acids. CDR3 loop: CASSTGRGTGTDTQYF. The CDR3 nucleotides are TGTGCCAGTAGTACAGGCAGGGGTACGGGCACAGATACGCAGTATTTT.

This clone was observed a handful of times. This rearrangement joins TRBV2 to TRBJ1-6, with D maybe TRBD1 (5 bases). Germline lookup yields CDR1 SNHLY and CDR2 FYNNEI. The CDR3 contains 15 residues. Trimming cost V 4 bases and J 6 bases, with 13 bases left between them. The CDR3 region has the DNA TGTGCCAGCAGTGCACAGGTTCCGGGTAATTCACCCCTCCACTTT. This codes for CASSAQVPGNSPLHF.